Described below is a single TCR beta chain sequence and its context. The antigen is unknown. The source of the sample is a study of human T cells and chemical hapten exposure. General observations from the study: High-frequency TCRs, those above 1 in 1000, stayed the same after DPC sensitization.

Time point described: pre-sensitization, week 0. Treatment meaning: therapeutic diphenylcyclopropenone sensitization with weekly scalp DPC. From whole blood left unfractionated, total RNA was extracted. CDR3 length equals 14 residues. V lost 5 bases and J 2 bases, leaving 13 bases between the germline ends. Germline CDR1 is SGHTA and CDR2 is FQGNSA. Using its own MiXCR run on the RACE reads, TCRdb lists one record per CDR3 protein. Of about 64,000 distinct CDR3 sequences listed, over 9% are singletons. The TCR sequence derives from a woman aged 40-49 years with alopecia areata. Some clones in this sample may be carry-over from other donors' samples. The chain employs TRBV7-2 and TRBJ2-7; weak D call: TRBD1 (5 bases). The starting material was whole blood, obtained in connection with sensitization to the hapten diphenylcyclopropenone (DPC). CDR3 sequence: CASSIDSPAYEQYF. The CDR3 nucleotides are TGTGCCAGCAGCATCGACAGTCCCGCCTACGAGCAGTACTTC.